This T cell receptor beta chain was obtained from a study of T cell responses to AZD1222 COVID-19 vaccine. Study information: Both about-4-week and about-12-week second-dose recipients were combined.

The V end was cut by 4 bases, the J end by 3 bases, with 3 bases between. CDR1 is MNHEY and CDR2 is SVGAGI in the germline V gene. The CDR3 covers 11 residues. This table comes from immunoSEQ multiplex PCR, and its TCRdb copy is limited to in-frame clones, with some not included. The profile shows some 110,000 clones, around 81% of them singletons. The sequence came from an adult in good health. Sequenced here: peripheral blood, sampled on day 0 of AZD1222 vaccination. This sequence joins TRBV6-5 and TRBJ1-2; D ambiguous. The CDR3 DNA reads as TGTGCCAGCAGTTCCTACTATGGCTACACCTTC. Its protein product is CASSSYYGYTF.